Listed below are T cell receptor beta chains from one sample, sequenced in a study of cytomegalovirus exposure and HLA in healthy donors. Sequenced by immunoSEQ multiplex PCR; TCRdb stores in-frame clones only, minus some. The sample holds some 200,000 clones, under 85% seen once. Input material: PBMCs. These receptors all stem from a female donor in good health and CMV-seronegative. Each CDR3 is given with its conserved first and last residue. A D gene is named only where the DNA matches it firmly.

V | D | CDR3
TRBV30 | . | CAWSEGASHGEKLFF
TRBV19 | TRBD1 | CASMGDRGSNQPQHF
TRBV6-5 | . | CASSYSNTYGYTF
TRBV6-1 | . | CASRDRHMNTEAFF
TRBV6-1 | . | CASSELGGWNEKLFF
TRBV18 | . | CASSPTEDQPQHF
TRBV18 | TRBD1 | CASSPPQGQGGEQYF
TRBV7-9 | . | CSSSLRGNPEAFF
TRBV28 | TRBD2 | CASSSGTSINNEQFF
TRBV30 | . | CAWAGFPLSYGQYF
TRBV7-2 | TRBD1 | CASSQGATDTQYF
TRBV19 | TRBD1 | CATRDRGNYGYTF
TRBV30 | TRBD2 | CAWSLGGGGAVETQYF
TRBV5-4 | TRBD2 | CASSLSGRAYNEQFF
TRBV5-6 | TRBD2 | CASSFAGGEDEQFF
TRBV19 | TRBD1 | CASRVTGASSYNEQFF
TRBV19 | TRBD1 | CASLQGINEKLFF
TRBV28 | . | CASSPGQLYGYTF
TRBV7-2 | . | CASSLNGVFTDTQYF
TRBV9 | TRBD2 | CASSVGPSGGGETQYF
TRBV28 | . | CASSSPSSGRYNEQFF
TRBV28 | TRBD2 | CASSLSRSSGLSSYEQYF